This record looks at one T cell receptor (beta chain) sequence and its context. Its antigen remains undetermined. Nothing much larger sits one base from this clone, and base qualities are not available. Five hundred nanograms of biopsy DNA per sample were submitted for commercial TCRB immunosequencing. CDR3 regions were amplified from genomic DNA by Adaptive Biotechnology using a two-step, amplification bias-controlled multiplex PCR. In the first PCR, primers covered every V and J gene segment, and in the second PCR, barcodes and Illumina adapters were added. CDR3 libraries were sequenced on an Illumina instrument. The authors' pipeline ran thus. The analysis used both the pipelines supplied by the vendor and custom analysis of the raw data in R/Bioconductor with R version 3.3.0. Clonality, which ranges from 0 to 1, was calculated as the inverse of the normalised Shannon entropy across all productive clones. High-frequency clones were defined as the share of the repertoire occupied by the top 100 clones, with only clones passing a 95% confidence test being retained. Repertoire diversity was measured with the Simpson index, and overlap between samples was measured with the Morisita-Horn index. TCRdb holds this immuneACCESS table with in-frame rearrangements only. Some clones are missing; in checked studies, unresolved V genes explain under half, and the rest has no known cause. For V, J and clone size, that table is used; D and trimming come from the DNA. Across this sample there are 12,000 or so clones, with 65% to 85% seen only once. Together, the top ten hold over 12% of the sample.

This entry comes from a study of T cell repertoires in ileal Crohn's disease (dated 2019 in TCRdb). About the study as a whole: Median disease duration was roughly eight years, and roughly 35% of patients were identified as active smokers at the time of surgery. Surgery was performed for a complication in all patients, with stricturing disease in about 61% and penetrating disease in approximately 40%. Postoperative therapy was given to about half of the patients, with thiopurines administered to about ten patients and anti-TNF agents administered to 15 to 20 patients. M6 samples were neoterminal ileum biopsies taken at postoperative colonoscopy. A prospective multicentre cohort supplied the 50 to 70 Crohn's disease patients whose TCR repertoires were analysed. The study ran alongside a multicentre cohort designed to identify predictors of early endoscopic recurrence after ileocolonic resection. Endoscopic postoperative recurrence was defined as a Rutgeerts score above i0. The study sequenced approximately 170 mucosal samples from around 60 patients, taken at several locations on the surgical specimen and at postoperative endoscopy.

V and J are truncated by 10 bases and 0 bases respectively, leaving an intervening sequence of 16 bases. The germline V gene encodes CDR1 SNHLY and CDR2 FYNNEI. Measured from the cysteine to the phenylalanine, the CDR3 is 14 residues long. Only the CDR3 DNA is retained, 42 bases long and in frame from the first base. Interpreted using the paper, the time point label stands for: neoterminal ileum biopsy at postoperative endoscopy, about 6 months after surgery. Eligible patients were adults with ileal or ileocolonic Crohn's disease who had an indication for ileocolonic resection. Before DNA extraction, whole ileal mucosal biopsies were kept frozen at -80 degrees C. A TRizol-based method was used to extract genomic DNA from the frozen whole biopsies, and the DNA was quantified with a NanoDrop 2000 spectrophotometer. Results and caveats for the whole study, not just this receptor: A significantly higher proportion of clonal expansions was observed in active smokers at surgery than in non-smokers (about 25% vs 20%, p=0.02). Within the first year after surgery, the timing of postoperative endoscopy varied, and the median delay was almost seven months. Endoscopic recurrence was linked to a higher percentage of high-frequency clones at surgery, and recurrence occurred in every patient whose clonality exceeded 26.8% (18/57). More high-frequency clones were carried by sorted CD8 T cells than by CD4 T cells, suggesting that mucosal expansions were mainly CD8. Only a subgroup of patients, of unstated size, had their mucosal CD4 and CD8 T cells sorted and sequenced.

Sequencing was performed on ileal tissue. The sequence is built from TRBV2 and TRBJ2-7; the D region possibly corresponds to TRBD2 (6 bases align). This clonotype originated in an adult with Crohn's disease. The CDR3 reads CATTAEGSSYEQYF. The DNA sequence is TGTGCCACCACAGCGGAGGGGAGCTCCTACGAGCAGTACTTC.